The next 6 T cell receptor beta chains were all read from a single sample in a study of blood T cells in healthy people across ages. With a J-beta primer mix and a sample-barcoded 5' primer, a second PCR ran roughly 6 to 11 cycles. TCRdb reanalysed the 5' RACE reads using MiXCR and keeps one entry per CDR3 protein. The profile shows about 570,000 distinct CDR3 sequences, 25% to 30% of them singletons. The material sequenced was blood. The receptors were gathered from a woman aged 70-85 years in good health.

This clonotype showed up just a few times. One end of the junction varies from germline; a read error may be responsible. The chain links TRBV7-6 to TRBJ1-1; TRBD1 is a possible D gene (5 bases). The CDR3 is 19 residues long. Germline CDR1 SGHVS, CDR2 FNYEAQ. The CDR3 spells CANSLATWGRAGFNTEAFF. The CDR3 DNA sequence: TGTGCCAACAGCTTAGCTACCTGGGGGAGGGCAGGTTTTAACACTGAAGCTTTCTTT.

The chain links TRBV15 to TRBJ1-2; D not resolved. In germline, CDR1 is LNHNV, CDR2 YYDKDF (reference sequence). The CDR3 is 15 residues long. The ends were cut back, 0 bases at V and 0 bases at J, with 8 bases in the middle. This chain's CDR3 is CATSREAKSNYGYTF. The CDR3 DNA reads as TGTGCCACCAGCAGAGAGGCCAAATCTAACTATGGCTACACCTTC. The full variable domain, completed using reference TRBV15 and TRBJ1-2, is DAMVIQNPRYQVTQFGKPVTLSCSQTLNHNVMYWYQQKSSQAPKLLFHYYDKDFNNEADTPDNFQSRRPNTSFCFLDIRSPGLGDTAMYLCATSREAKSNYGYTFGSGTRLTVV.

The chain recombines TRBV20-1 with TRBJ2-4; a possible D gene is TRBD1 (7 bases). The CDR3 is 12 residues long. Germline V CDR1 and CDR2: DFQATT, SNEGSKA (reference sequence). The V gene lost 5 bases and the J gene lost 8 bases, with 13 bases spanning the gap. CDR3 sequence reads: CSASDREDIQYF. The CDR3 DNA is TGCAGTGCTTCTGACAGGGAGGACATTCAGTACTTC.

V and J are TRBV4-1 and TRBJ2-5, with D perhaps matching TRBD1 (6 bases). CDR3 length: 14 residues. Germline CDR1 MGHRA, CDR2 YSYEKL. Trimming removed 4 bases from V and 2 bases from J, with 11 bases in between. The CDR3 region has the DNA TGCGCCAGCAGCCTTCGCGACAGGCAAGAGACCCAGTACTTC. Its protein product is CASSLRDRQETQYF.

A few counts support this clonotype. This chain links TRBV3-1 with TRBJ1-6; possibly TRBD1 for D (5 bases). V lost 1 base, J lost 10 bases, and 11 bases lay in between. Looked up from germline, CDR1 is LGHDT and CDR2 is YNNKEL (reference sequence). The CDR3 sequence is 14 residues long. Here the CDR3 reads CASSQGGERSPLHF. In nucleotides, the CDR3 is TGTGCCAGCAGCCAAGGAGGGGAACGGTCACCCCTCCACTTT.

The table lists this clonotype with a few counts. The rearrangement uses TRBV5-1 and TRBJ2-7, with TRBD2 matching over 15 bases. The length of the CDR3 is 17 residues. The V gene's germline CDR1 is SGHRS and CDR2 YFSETQ. Trimming took 4 bases from V and 0 from J; bases not matched to a gene: 5. Written as DNA, the CDR3 is TGCGCCAGCAGCAGGGGACTAGCGGGGGGCCCCTCCTACGAGCAGTACTTC. Protein product: CASSRGLAGGPSYEQYF.